This record looks at one TCR beta chain sequence and its context. Its antigen is currently unknown. These data originate in a study of shared clonotypes between healthy human individuals. Study-level results: Generation of non-shared clonotypes was less probable than generation of clonotypes shared by all four donors.

In the naive CD8 group, cells lacked CD45RO and were positively selected for CCR7, so terminally differentiated effector memory CD45RA+ cells were left out. TCRdb's table, derived via immunoSEQ multiplex PCR, lists solely in-frame clones and lacks some. The sample contains about 1,800,000 clones, about 94% of which appear only once. Trimming left V 7 bases short and J 0 bases short, with 18 bases between. This CDR3 is 15 amino acids long. Germline CDR1 reads SQVTM; CDR2 reads ANQGSEA. This receptor was taken from a man aged 18 to 35 in good health. The sample comprised naive CD8+ T cells sorted from blood. The J gene is TRBJ1-1, the V gene TRBV29-1, with a tentative D call TRBD1 (5 bases). The CDR3 is CSASRGGGLNTEAFF. The CDR3 nucleotides read TGCAGCGCCTCACGGGGTGGGGGTCTGAACACTGAAGCTTTCTTT.